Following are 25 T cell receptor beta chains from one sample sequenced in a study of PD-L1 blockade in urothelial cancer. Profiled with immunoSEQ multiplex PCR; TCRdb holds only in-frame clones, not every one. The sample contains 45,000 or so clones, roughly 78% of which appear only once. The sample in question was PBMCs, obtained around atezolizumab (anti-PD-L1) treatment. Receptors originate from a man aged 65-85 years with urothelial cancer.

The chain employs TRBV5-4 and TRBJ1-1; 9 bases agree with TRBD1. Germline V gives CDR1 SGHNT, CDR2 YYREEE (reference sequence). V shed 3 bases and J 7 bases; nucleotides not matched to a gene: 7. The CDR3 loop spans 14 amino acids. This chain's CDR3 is CASSSRQGVGEAFF. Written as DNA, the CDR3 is TGTGCCAGCAGCTCACGACAGGGGGTCGGTGAAGCTTTCTTT.

Here the CDR3 DNA reads TGTGCCAGCAGCTTAGCGATGACAGACCCAGGTGGCTACACCTTC. Translation: CASSLAMTDPGGYTF. The chain couples TRBV7-2 to TRBJ1-2, with D perhaps TRBD1 (5 bases). The germline V gene has CDR1 SGHTA and CDR2 FQGNSA. Trimming shortened V by 0 bases and J by 7 bases, and 15 bases separated the two germline ends. The CDR3 covers 15 residues.

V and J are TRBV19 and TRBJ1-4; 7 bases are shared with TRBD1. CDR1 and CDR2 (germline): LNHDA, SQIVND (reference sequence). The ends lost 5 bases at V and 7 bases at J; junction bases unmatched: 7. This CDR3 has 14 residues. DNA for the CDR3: TGTGCCAGTAGTCGAGGGGGCGCGGGTGAAAAACTGTTTTTT. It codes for CASSRGGAGEKLFF. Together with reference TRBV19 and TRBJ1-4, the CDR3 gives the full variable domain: DGGITQSPKYLFRKEGQNVTLSCEQNLNHDAMYWYRQDPGQGLRLIYYSQIVNDFQKGDIAEGYSVSREKKESFPLTVTSAQKNPTAFYLCASSRGGAGEKLFFGSGTQLSVL.

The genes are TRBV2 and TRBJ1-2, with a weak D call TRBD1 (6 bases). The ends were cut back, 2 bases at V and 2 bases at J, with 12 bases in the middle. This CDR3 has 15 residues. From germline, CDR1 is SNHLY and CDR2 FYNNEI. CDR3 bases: TGTGCCAGCAGTGAACGCGGACAGAGGAACTATGGCTACACCTTC. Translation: CASSERGQRNYGYTF.

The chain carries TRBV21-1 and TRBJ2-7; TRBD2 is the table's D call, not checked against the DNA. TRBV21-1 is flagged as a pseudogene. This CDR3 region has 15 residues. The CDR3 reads CASSKRRGRSYEQYF. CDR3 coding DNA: TGTGCCAGCAGCAAACGCCGCGGGAGGTCCTACGAGCAGTACTTC.

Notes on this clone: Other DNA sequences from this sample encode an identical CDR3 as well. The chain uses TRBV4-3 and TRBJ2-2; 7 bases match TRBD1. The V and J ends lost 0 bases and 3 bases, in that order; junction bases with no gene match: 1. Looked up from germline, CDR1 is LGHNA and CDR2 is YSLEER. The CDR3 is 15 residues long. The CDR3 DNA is TGCGCCAGCAGCCAAGAGGGACAGCACACCGGGGAGCTGTTTTTT. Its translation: CASSQEGQHTGELFF.

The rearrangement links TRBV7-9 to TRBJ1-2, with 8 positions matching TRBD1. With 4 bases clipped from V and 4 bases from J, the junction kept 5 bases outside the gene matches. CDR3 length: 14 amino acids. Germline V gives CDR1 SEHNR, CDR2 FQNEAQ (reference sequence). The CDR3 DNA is TGTGCCAGCAGCTATCCCGGGACAGGCTATGGCTACACCTTC. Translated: CASSYPGTGYGYTF.

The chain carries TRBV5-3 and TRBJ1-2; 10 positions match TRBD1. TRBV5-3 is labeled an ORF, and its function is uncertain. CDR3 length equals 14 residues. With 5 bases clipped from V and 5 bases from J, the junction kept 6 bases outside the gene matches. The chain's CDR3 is CARRRWDRGYGYTF. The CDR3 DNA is TGTGCCAGAAGGCGGTGGGACAGGGGTTATGGCTACACCTTC.

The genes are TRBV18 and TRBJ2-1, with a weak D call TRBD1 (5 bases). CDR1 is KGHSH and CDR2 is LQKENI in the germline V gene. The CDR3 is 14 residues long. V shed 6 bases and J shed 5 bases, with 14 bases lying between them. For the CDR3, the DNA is TGTGCCAGCTCCCCCACCCGACAGAACAATGAGCAGTTCTTC. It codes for CASSPTRQNNEQFF.

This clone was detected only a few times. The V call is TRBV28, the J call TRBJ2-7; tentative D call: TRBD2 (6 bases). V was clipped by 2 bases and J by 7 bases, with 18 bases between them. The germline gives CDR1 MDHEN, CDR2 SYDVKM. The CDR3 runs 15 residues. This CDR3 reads CASSLTGRSRGEQYF. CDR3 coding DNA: TGTGCCAGCAGTTTAACGGGACGCTCCCGGGGGGAGCAGTACTTC.

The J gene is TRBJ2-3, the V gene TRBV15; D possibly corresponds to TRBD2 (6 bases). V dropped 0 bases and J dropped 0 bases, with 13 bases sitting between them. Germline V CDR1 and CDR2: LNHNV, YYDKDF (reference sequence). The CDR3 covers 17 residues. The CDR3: CATSRDLSGVSTDTQYF. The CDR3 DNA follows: TGTGCCACCAGCAGAGATCTGTCGGGGGTGAGCACAGATACGCAGTATTTT.

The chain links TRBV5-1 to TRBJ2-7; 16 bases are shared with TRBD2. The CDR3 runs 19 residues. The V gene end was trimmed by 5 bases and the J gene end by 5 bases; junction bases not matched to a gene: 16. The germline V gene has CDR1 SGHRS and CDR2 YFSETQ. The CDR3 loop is CASRTLPSGLAGGHDEQYF. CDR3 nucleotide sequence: TGCGCCAGCAGAACCCTCCCGTCGGGACTAGCGGGAGGGCACGACGAGCAGTACTTC.

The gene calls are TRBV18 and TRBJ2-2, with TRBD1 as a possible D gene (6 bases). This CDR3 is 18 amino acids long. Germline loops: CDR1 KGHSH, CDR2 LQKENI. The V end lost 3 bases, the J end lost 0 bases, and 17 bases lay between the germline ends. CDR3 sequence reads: CASSPKRLGATNTGELFF. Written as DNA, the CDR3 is TGTGCCAGCTCACCCAAAAGGTTGGGGGCCACGAACACCGGGGAGCTGTTTTTT.

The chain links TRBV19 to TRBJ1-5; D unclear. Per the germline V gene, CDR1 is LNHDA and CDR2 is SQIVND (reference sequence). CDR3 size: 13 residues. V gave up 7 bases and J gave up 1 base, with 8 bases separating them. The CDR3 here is CASKSGSNQPQHF. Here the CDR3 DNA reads TGTGCCAGTAAGAGCGGAAGCAATCAGCCCCAGCATTTT.

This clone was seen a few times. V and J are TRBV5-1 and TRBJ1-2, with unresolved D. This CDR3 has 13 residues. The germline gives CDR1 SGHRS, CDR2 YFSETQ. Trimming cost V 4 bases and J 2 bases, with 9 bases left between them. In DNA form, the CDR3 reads TGCGCCAGCAGCGAGGCACCGAACTATGGCTACACCTTC. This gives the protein CASSEAPNYGYTF.

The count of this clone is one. The CDR3 coding sequence is TGTGCCAGCAGTGATTCTAGGACATCTGGAAACACCATATATTTT. Amino acids: CASSDSRTSGNTIYF. The chain joins TRBV6-1 to TRBJ1-3; TRBD1 is a possible D gene (5 bases). Germline V gene lookup returns CDR1 MNHNS and CDR2 SASEGT. CDR3 length: 15 residues. Trimming left V 3 bases short and J 1 base short, with 10 bases between.

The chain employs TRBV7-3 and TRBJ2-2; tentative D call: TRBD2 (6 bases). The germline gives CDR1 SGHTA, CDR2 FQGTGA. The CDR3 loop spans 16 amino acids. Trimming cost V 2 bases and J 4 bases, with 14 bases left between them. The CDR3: CASSLVPGASTGELFF. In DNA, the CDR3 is TGTGCCAGCAGCTTAGTCCCGGGAGCTAGCACCGGGGAGCTGTTTTTT.

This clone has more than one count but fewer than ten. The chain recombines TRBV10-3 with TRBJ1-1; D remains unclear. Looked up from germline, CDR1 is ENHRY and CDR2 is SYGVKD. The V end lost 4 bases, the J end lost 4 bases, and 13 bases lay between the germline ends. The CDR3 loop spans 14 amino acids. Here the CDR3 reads CAISGVSGGTEAFF. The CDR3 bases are TGTGCCATCAGTGGAGTTAGCGGAGGCACTGAAGCTTTCTTT.

CDR3: CASSLPGAGASYNEQFF. Written as DNA, the CDR3 is TGTGCCAGCAGCTTGCCGGGGGCGGGAGCGTCCTACAATGAGCAGTTCTTC. The rearrangement links TRBV5-4 to TRBJ2-1, with D tentatively TRBD2 (7 bases). Germline assignment: CDR1 SGHNT and CDR2 YYREEE (reference sequence). This CDR3 region has 17 residues. Trimming left V 1 base short and J 1 base short, with 15 bases between. Looking up the rest from reference TRBV5-4 and TRBJ2-1 gives the full variable domain: ETGVTQSPTHLIKTRGQQVTLRCSSQSGHNTVSWYQQALGQGPQFIFQYYREEENGRGNFPPRFSGLQFPNYSSELNVNALELDDSALYLCASSLPGAGASYNEQFFGPGTRLTVL.

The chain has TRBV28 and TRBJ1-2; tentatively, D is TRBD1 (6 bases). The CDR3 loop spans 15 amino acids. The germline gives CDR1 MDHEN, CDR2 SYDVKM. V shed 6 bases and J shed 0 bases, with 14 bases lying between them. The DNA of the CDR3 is TGTGCCAGCAGGACCGGGACACTACCTAACTATGGCTACACCTTC. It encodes CASRTGTLPNYGYTF.

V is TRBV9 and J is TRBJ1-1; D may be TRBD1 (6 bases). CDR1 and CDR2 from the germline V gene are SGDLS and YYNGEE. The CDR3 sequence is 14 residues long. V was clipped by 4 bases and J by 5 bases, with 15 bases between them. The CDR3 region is CASSLRQAGTEAFF. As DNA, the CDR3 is TGTGCCAGCAGCCTAAGACAGGCAGGAACTGAAGCTTTCTTT.

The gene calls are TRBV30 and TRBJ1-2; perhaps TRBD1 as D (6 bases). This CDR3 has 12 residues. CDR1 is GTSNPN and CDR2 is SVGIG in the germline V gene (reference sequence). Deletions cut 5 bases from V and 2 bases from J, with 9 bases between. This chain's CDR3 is CAWRTVNYGYTF. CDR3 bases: TGTGCCTGGCGGACAGTCAACTATGGCTACACCTTC.

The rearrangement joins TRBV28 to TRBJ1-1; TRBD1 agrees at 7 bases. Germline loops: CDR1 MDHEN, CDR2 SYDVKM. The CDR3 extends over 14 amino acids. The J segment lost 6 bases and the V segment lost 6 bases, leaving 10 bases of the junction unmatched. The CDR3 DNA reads TGTGCCAGCAGATCCGGAGGGGGCGCGGCTGAAGCTTTCTTT. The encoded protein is CASRSGGGAAEAFF.

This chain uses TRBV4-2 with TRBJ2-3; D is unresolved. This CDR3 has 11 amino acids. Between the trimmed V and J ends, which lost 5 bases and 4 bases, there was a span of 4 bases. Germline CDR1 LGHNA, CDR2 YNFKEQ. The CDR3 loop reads CASSSADTQYF. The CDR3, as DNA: TGTGCCAGCAGCTCCGCAGATACGCAGTATTTT.

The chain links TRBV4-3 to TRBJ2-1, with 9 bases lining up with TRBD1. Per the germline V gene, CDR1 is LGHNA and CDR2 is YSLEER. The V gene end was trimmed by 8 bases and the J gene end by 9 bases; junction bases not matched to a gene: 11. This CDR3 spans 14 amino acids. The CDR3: CASGTGRNGVEQFF. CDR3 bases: TGCGCCAGCGGGACAGGGAGGAATGGTGTTGAGCAGTTCTTC.